Listed here are 5 T cell receptor beta chains from one sample, sequenced in a study of HIV-infected children after antiretroviral therapy interruption. Documented treatment: PENTA 11 planned treatment interruption arm or continuous ART arm. Unique molecular identifiers were included in an RNA-based 3' RACE TCR library. TCRdb fed the 3' RACE reads into MiXCR, producing one record per CDR3 protein. The repertoire has 40,000 to 55,000 distinct CDR3 sequences, about 4.3% of them found once; the top ten carry approximately 0.7%. This specimen consisted of CD45RA+ CD4+ T cells from PBMCs, pooled from several time points, obtained from a donor given antiretroviral therapy, either interrupted or continuous. Regarding subset: naive CD4+ CD45RA+ CD45RO- T cells. These receptors all come from a pool of human donors with HIV.

V gene TRBV23-1 combines with J gene TRBJ2-1, with unresolved D. TRBV23-1 is treated as an ORF (open reading frame) with a function not yet certain. Trimming took off 7 bases at V and 11 bases at J, with 9 bases between the two ends. The CDR3 is 10 residues long. The CDR3 nucleotides read TGCGCCAGCACCCCTGACAAGCAGTTCTTC. It is translated as CASTPDKQFF.

At least ten counts were recorded for this clonotype. CDR3 coding DNA: TGTGCCAGCAGCCCACCCGGCAGGGCGGGCAACGAGCAGTACTTC. Its translation is CASSPPGRAGNEQYF. This chain joins TRBV7-3 and TRBJ2-7; either TRBD1 or TRBD2 may fit D (5 bases each). With 5 bases removed from V and 5 bases from J, the gap between germline ends came to 19 bases. This CDR3 is built from 15 residues. Germline CDR1 reads SGHTA; CDR2 reads FQGTGA.

At least ten counts were recorded for this clonotype. CDR3 amino acids: CASSVGLAEKLFF. DNA for the CDR3: TGCGCCAGCAGTGTTGGGTTGGCTGAAAAACTGTTTTTT. This chain connects TRBV5-1 to TRBJ1-4; no reliable D call. This CDR3 spans 13 amino acids. V was cut by 5 bases and J by 7 bases, with 12 bases left in between. Germline V gene lookup returns CDR1 SGHRS and CDR2 YFSETQ.

DNA of the CDR3: TGTGCCTGGAGTGTAAATACGGGTCAGCCCCAGCATTTT. Translation gives CAWSVNTGQPQHF. The chain recombines TRBV30 with TRBJ1-5; no definite D call. The CDR3 consists of 13 residues. V lost 0 bases, J lost 6 bases, and 9 bases lay in between. Germline V gives CDR1 GTSNPN, CDR2 SVGIG (reference sequence).

The genes are TRBV5-1 and TRBJ2-7; TRBD1 is a possible D gene (6 bases). V was cut by 5 bases and J by 0 bases, with 12 bases left in between. The length of the CDR3 is 14 residues. Germline V gene lookup returns CDR1 SGHRS and CDR2 YFSETQ. CDR3 sequence: CASRRETGSYEQYF. DNA for the CDR3: TGCGCCAGCAGGAGGGAGACAGGCTCCTACGAGCAGTACTTC.